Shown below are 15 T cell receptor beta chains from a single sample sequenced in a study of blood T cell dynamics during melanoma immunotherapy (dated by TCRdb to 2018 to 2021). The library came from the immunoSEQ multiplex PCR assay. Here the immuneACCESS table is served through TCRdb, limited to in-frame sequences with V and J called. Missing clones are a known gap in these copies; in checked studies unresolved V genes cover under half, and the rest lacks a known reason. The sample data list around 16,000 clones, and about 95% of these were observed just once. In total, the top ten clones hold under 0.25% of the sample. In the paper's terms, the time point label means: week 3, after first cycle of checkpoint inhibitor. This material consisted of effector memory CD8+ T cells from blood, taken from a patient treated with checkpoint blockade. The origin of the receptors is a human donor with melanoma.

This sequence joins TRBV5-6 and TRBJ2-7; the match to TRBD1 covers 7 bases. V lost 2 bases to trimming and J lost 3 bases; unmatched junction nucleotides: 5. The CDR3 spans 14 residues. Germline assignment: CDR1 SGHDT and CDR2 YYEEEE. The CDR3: CASSLSDRDYEQYF. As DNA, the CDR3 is TGTGCCAGCAGCTTAAGCGACAGGGACTACGAGCAGTACTTC.

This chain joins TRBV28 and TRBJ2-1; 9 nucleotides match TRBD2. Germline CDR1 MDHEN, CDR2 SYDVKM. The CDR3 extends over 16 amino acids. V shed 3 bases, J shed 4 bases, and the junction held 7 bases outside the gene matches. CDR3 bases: TGTGCCAGCAGTTTCCAGCGGGAGGACCAATACAATGAGCAGTTCTTC. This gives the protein CASSFQREDQYNEQFF. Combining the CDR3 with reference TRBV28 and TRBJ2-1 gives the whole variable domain DVKVTQSSRYLVKRTGEKVFLECVQDMDHENMFWYRQDPGLGLRLIYFSYDVKMKEKGDIPEGYSVSREKKERFSLILESASTNQTSMYLCASSFQREDQYNEQFFGPGTRLTVL.

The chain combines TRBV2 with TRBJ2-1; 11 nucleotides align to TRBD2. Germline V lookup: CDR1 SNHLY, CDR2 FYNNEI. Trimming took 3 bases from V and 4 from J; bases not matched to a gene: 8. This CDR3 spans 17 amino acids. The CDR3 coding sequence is TGTGCCAGCAGTGACTTACATAGCGGGAGGGAGTACAATGAGCAGTTCTTC. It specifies CASSDLHSGREYNEQFF. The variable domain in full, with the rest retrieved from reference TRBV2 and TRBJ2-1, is EPEVTQTPSHQVTQMGQEVILRCVPISNHLYFYWYRQILGQKVEFLVSFYNNEISEKSEIFDDQFSVERPDGSNFTLKIRSTKLEDSAMYFCASSDLHSGREYNEQFFGPGTRLTVL.

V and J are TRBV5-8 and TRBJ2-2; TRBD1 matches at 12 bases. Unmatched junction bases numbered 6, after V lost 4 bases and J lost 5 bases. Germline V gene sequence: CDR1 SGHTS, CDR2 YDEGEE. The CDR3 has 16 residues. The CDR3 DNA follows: TGTGCCAGCAGCCCGGGACAGGGGGCTGGGACCGGGGAGCTGTTTTTT. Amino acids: CASSPGQGAGTGELFF. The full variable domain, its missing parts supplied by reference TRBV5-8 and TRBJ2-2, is EAGVTQSPTHLIKTRGQQATLRCSPISGHTSVYWYQQALGLGLQFLLWYDEGEERNRGNFPPRFSGRQFPNYSSELNVNALELEDSALYLCASSPGQGAGTGELFFGEGSRLTVL.

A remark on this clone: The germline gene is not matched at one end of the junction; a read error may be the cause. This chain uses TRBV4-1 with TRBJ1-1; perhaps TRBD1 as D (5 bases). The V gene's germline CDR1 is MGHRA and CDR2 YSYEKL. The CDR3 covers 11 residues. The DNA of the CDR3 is TGTGCCAGCAGCGGGGGGTTTGAAGCTTTCTTT. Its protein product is CASSGGFEAFF.

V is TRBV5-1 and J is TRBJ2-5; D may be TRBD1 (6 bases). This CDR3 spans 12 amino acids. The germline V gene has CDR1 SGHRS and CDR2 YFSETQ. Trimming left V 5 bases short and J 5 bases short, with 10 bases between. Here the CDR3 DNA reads TGCGCCAGCAGACAGGGCGGGGAGACCCAGTACTTC. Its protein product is CASRQGGETQYF.

The CDR3 spells CASSDTRGQSSYNEQFF. Here the CDR3 DNA reads TGTGCCAGCAGCGACACCCGGGGACAGAGCTCCTACAATGAGCAGTTCTTC. The J gene is TRBJ2-1, the V gene TRBV9, with 7 positions matching TRBD1. Germline V lookup: CDR1 SGDLS, CDR2 YYNGEE. The V segment lost 3 bases and the J segment 0 bases; nucleotides outside the gene matches: 9. CDR3 length: 17 residues.

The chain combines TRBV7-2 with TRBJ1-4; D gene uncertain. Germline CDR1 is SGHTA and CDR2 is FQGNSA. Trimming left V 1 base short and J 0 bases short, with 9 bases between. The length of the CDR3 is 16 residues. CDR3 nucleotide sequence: TGTGCCAGCAGCTTAGTGGGGAGGGCAACTAATGAAAAACTGTTTTTT. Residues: CASSLVGRATNEKLFF.

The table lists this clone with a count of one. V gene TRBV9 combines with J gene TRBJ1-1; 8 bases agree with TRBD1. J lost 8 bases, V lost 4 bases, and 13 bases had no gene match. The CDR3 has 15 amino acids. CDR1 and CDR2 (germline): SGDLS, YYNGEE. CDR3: CASSTRGQEGLEAFF. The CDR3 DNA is TGTGCCAGCAGCACCCGGGGACAGGAGGGCTTAGAAGCTTTCTTT.

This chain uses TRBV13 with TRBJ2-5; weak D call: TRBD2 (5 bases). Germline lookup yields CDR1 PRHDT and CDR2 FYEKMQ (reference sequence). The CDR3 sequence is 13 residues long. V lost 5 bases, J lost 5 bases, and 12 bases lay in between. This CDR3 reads CASSRTPVETQYF. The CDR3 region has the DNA TGTGCCAGCAGCAGGACTCCCGTGGAGACCCAGTACTTC. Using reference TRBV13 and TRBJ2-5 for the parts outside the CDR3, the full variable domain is AAGVIQSPRHLIKEKRETATLKCYPIPRHDTVYWYQQGPGQDPQFLISFYEKMQSDKGSIPDRFSAQQFSDYHSELNMSSLELGDSALYFCASSRTPVETQYFGPGTRLLVL.

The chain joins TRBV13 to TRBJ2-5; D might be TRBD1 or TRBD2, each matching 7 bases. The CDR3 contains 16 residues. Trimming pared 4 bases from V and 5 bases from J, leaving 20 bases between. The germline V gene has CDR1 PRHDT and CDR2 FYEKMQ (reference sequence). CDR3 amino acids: CASSSDPGTAGETQYF. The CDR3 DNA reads TGTGCCAGCAGCTCAGATCCAGGGACAGCGGGGGAGACCCAGTACTTC.

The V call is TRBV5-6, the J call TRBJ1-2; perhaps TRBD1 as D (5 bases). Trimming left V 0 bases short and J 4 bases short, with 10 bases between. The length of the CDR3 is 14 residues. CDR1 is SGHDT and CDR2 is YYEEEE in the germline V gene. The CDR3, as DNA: TGTGCCAGCAGCTTGGGCGACAGTACCTATGGCTACACCTTC. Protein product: CASSLGDSTYGYTF.

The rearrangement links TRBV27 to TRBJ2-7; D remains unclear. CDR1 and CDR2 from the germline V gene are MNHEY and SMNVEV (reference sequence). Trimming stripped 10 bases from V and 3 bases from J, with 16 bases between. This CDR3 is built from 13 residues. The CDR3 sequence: CATLPSGGYEQYF. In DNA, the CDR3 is TGTGCCACCCTACCCTCGGGCGGCTACGAGCAGTACTTC.

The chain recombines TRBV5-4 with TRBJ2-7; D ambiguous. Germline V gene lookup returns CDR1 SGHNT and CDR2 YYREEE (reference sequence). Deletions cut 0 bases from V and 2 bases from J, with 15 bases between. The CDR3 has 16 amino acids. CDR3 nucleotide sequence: TGTGCCAGCAGCTTGGGGGGTAGCCTAATAACCTACGAGCAGTACTTC. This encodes CASSLGGSLITYEQYF.

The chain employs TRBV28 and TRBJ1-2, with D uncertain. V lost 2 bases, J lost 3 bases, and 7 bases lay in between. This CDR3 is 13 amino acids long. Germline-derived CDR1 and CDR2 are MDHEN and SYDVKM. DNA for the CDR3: TGTGCCAGCAGTTTAGCAGAACACTATGGCTACACCTTC. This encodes CASSLAEHYGYTF.